This T cell receptor beta chain was retrieved from a study of shared clonotypes between healthy human individuals. Whole-study findings and limits: About 5% of naive CD4 clonotypes were shared across a few donors.

The repertoire was sequenced with immunoSEQ multiplex PCR; TCRdb's copy has only in-frame clones and lacks some. Among around 2,100,000 clones, just under 95% were seen once, and the ten largest hold less than 1.5%. Terminally differentiated effector memory CD45RA+ cells were excluded by CCR7 positive selection of CD45RO-negative cells. As regards this clone: The antigen is unknown.

CDR3 size: 18 residues. Germline values: CDR1 SGHTA, CDR2 FQGNSA. The V segment lost 5 bases and the J segment 4 bases; nucleotides outside the gene matches: 20. The clonotype originates from a man aged 18 to 30 in good health. This chain joins TRBV7-2 and TRBJ2-7; TRBD2 aligns across 7 bases. Sequencing was done on a sample of naive CD8+ T cells sorted from blood. CDR3 in DNA: TGTGCCAGCAGCAACCCAGGGCGGGGGATGATCGATAGGTACGAGCAGTACTTC. This gives the protein CASSNPGRGMIDRYEQYF.